A selection of T cell receptor beta chains follows, all from one sample in a study of identical twins. MiXCR, applied by TCRdb to the 5' RACE reads, yields one record per CDR3 protein. The sample holds nearly 900,000 distinct CDR3 sequences, approximately 13% seen once. These same records also appear under a second study, on yellow fever vaccine responses in identical twins.

The sequenced sample consisted of PBMCs. Every receptor here comes from a woman aged 18-35 years in good health. Each CDR3 is given with its conserved first and last residue. The D gene is left open where the match is weak. Clone size, where shown, is once, few, many, or a class for clones that have expanded.

clone_size,j_call,d_call,v_call,cdr3_nt,cdr3_aa
many,TRBJ1-2,.,TRBV28,TGTGCCAGCAGTTTACTCCTAAAGGTTAATGGCTACACCTTC,CASSLLLKVNGYTF
.,TRBJ1-5,TRBD1,TRBV6-1,TGTGCCAGCAGTGAAGTTGGACAGGGACTCAATCAGCCCCAGCATTTT,CASSEVGQGLNQPQHF
few,TRBJ1-2,.,TRBV20-1,TGCAGTGCTAGAGATCTCAGGGGCCAAAACTATGGCTACACCTTC,CSARDLRGQNYGYTF
few,TRBJ2-7,TRBD2,TRBV28,TGTGCCAGCAGTTTACATGCGGGGGCCTACGAGCAGTACTTC,CASSLHAGAYEQYF
few,TRBJ2-5,.,TRBV13,TGTGCCAGCAGGATAGGGGGGATGAGGAAGACCCAGTACTTC,CASRIGGMRKTQYF
.,TRBJ2-1,.,TRBV12-3/TRBV12-4,TGTGCCAGCAGTTTTTTGGGGGGCCGTTACAATGAGCAGTTCTTC,CASSFLGGRYNEQFF
many,TRBJ2-1,.,TRBV12-3/TRBV12-4,TGTGCCAGCAATCGGACCCCGGGCTATGAGCAGTTCTTC,CASNRTPGYEQFF
few,TRBJ2-1,TRBD1,TRBV12-3/TRBV12-4,TGTGCCAGCAGTTCAGGCCCCGGGACAGTCTACAATGAGCAGTTCTTC,CASSSGPGTVYNEQFF
few,TRBJ1-1,.,TRBV27,TGTGCCAGCAGGGACAGAGCATCCCGTGATACTGAAGCTTTCTTT,CASRDRASRDTEAFF
.,TRBJ1-5,TRBD1,TRBV27,TGTGCCAGCAGTTTCGCAGGGGGTCAGCCCCAGCATTTT,CASSFAGGQPQHF
many,TRBJ1-5,.,TRBV7-8,TGTGCCAGCGGAGAAGGACCCCTAGTCCCCCAGCCCCAGCATTTT,CASGEGPLVPQPQHF
many,TRBJ1-1,.,TRBV10-2,TGCGCCAGCAGTGTCCTTGGATTGAACACTGAAGCTTTCTTT,CASSVLGLNTEAFF
many,TRBJ1-5,.,TRBV27,TGTGCCAGCAGTTCAGAGGGGACAAATCAGCCCCAGCATTTT,CASSSEGTNQPQHF
few,TRBJ1-2,TRBD1,TRBV5-1,TGCGCCAGCAGCTATGGGGACAGGGAAATCAGTGGCTACACCTTC,CASSYGDREISGYTF
.,TRBJ2-2,TRBD2,TRBV6-2/TRBV6-3,TGTGCCAGCAGCCGACTAGCCCGAACCGGCGGGGAGCTGTTTTTT,CASSRLARTGGELFF
many,TRBJ1-4,.,TRBV4-1,TGCGCCAGCAGCCTGGACGCAACTAATGAAAAACTGTTTTTT,CASSLDATNEKLFF
.,TRBJ2-1,.,TRBV20-1,TGCAGTGCTAGATGGGTGGCTGCCTCCTACAATGAGCAGTTCTTC,CSARWVAASYNEQFF
many,TRBJ2-1,.,TRBV25-1,TGTGCCAGCAGTGACAGGGGATACTACAATGAGCAGTTCTTC,CASSDRGYYNEQFF
.,TRBJ2-1,.,TRBV20-1,TGCTGTGCTAGAGATTCGGGGCAGGGGAGCTCCTACAATGAGCAGTTCTTC,CCARDSGQGSSYNEQFF
many,TRBJ1-2,.,TRBV12-3/TRBV12-4,TGTGCCAGCAGTTTAGTCAGTGGAAACTATGGCTACACCTTC,CASSLVSGNYGYTF
few,TRBJ2-1,.,TRBV11-2,TGTGCCAGCACCTTTAACCCGGCCCCTGGGAGATACAATGAGCAGTTCTTC,CASTFNPAPGRYNEQFF
.,TRBJ1-5,.,TRBV10-3,TGTGCCATCAGTGACGGACAGAATAATCAGCCCCAGCATTTT,CAISDGQNNQPQHF
few,TRBJ2-5,TRBD1,TRBV5-1,TGCGCCAGCAGCACGACAGGGGGTATAGAAGAGACCCAGTACTTC,CASSTTGGIEETQYF
few,TRBJ2-1,.,TRBV6-1,TGTGCCAGCAGTAAGCGGACTTCGGAATACAATGAGCAGTTCTTC,CASSKRTSEYNEQFF
many,TRBJ2-3,.,TRBV12-3/TRBV12-4,TGTGCCAGCAGTTCGGGTCTTCGCACAGATACGCAGTATTTT,CASSSGLRTDTQYF
.,TRBJ2-7,TRBD1,TRBV12-3/TRBV12-4,TGTGCCAGCAGCTTAACCACTCTGACAGGGGGCGTGCACGAGCAGTACTTC,CASSLTTLTGGVHEQYF
few,TRBJ2-3,TRBD2,TRBV3-1,TGTGCCAGCAGCCAACTGACTAGCGGCACAGATACGCAGTATTTT,CASSQLTSGTDTQYF
.,TRBJ1-1,.,TRBV20-1,TGCAGTGCCCCTGGGACTGAAGCTTTCTTT,CSAPGTEAFF
.,TRBJ2-1,.,TRBV5-1,TGCGCCAGCAGCTTGGCGGGCGGGACAAATTACAATGAGCAGTTCTTC,CASSLAGGTNYNEQFF
.,TRBJ1-2,.,TRBV7-9,TGTGCCAGCAGCTTAGAGGGCAGACAAAACTATGGCTACACCTTC,CASSLEGRQNYGYTF
.,TRBJ2-1,.,TRBV4-2,TGTGCCAGCAGCCAAGATCGGGGGGCTACGGAGCAGTTCTTC,CASSQDRGATEQFF
many,TRBJ1-2,.,TRBV11-2,TGTGCCAGCAGCTCCTCGGGCGGATACTATGGCTACACCTTC,CASSSSGGYYGYTF
few,TRBJ1-6,.,TRBV5-1,TGCGCCAGCAGCTGGACCTGGGATTCACCCCTCCACTTT,CASSWTWDSPLHF
few,TRBJ1-6,TRBD1,TRBV6-1,TGTGCCAGCAGTGTCTACAGGGGTGCGGATTCACCCCTCCACTTT,CASSVYRGADSPLHF
many,TRBJ1-1,TRBD1,TRBV7-9,TGTGCCAGCAGCCCACAGGGGACGAACACTGAAGCTTTCTTT,CASSPQGTNTEAFF
few,TRBJ2-2,.,TRBV21-1,TGTGCCAGCACCTTGATCCACCGTTACACCGGGGAGCTGTTTTTT,CASTLIHRYTGELFF
.,TRBJ2-5,.,TRBV20-1,TGCAGTGCTATGTTGGGAGCCCAAGAGACCCAGTACTTC,CSAMLGAQETQYF
.,TRBJ1-1,TRBD1,TRBV6-2/TRBV6-3,TGTGCCAGCAGGCGCCTCGGACAGGGAGGACCTGAAGCTTTCTTT,CASRRLGQGGPEAFF
.,TRBJ1-1,.,TRBV12-3/TRBV12-4,TGTGCCAGCAATTCGGCGGGGATGAACACTGAAGCTTTCTTT,CASNSAGMNTEAFF
.,TRBJ1-4,.,TRBV7-2,TGTGCCAGCAGCTTAGCGGGGATCGAACACGGAAAACTGTTTTTT,CASSLAGIEHGKLFF
.,TRBJ1-1,.,TRBV5-6,TGTGCCAGCAGCTTGTTTAACCTCAATGGGGCTTTCTTT,CASSLFNLNGAFF
few,TRBJ1-6,.,TRBV11-2,TGTGCCAGCAGCTTAGCTCCTAAAGGGAGGGTCGGGGGACCCCTCCACTTT,CASSLAPKGRVGGPLHF
few,TRBJ2-1,TRBD2,TRBV24-1,TGTGCCACCAGTGATTTGGGGGGACTAGCGAACAATGAGCAGTTCTTC,CATSDLGGLANNEQFF
few,TRBJ2-3,.,TRBV20-1,TGCAGTGCTAGCCGACGGGACGCTAGCACAGATACGCAGTATTTT,CSASRRDASTDTQYF
few,TRBJ2-3,.,TRBV10-2,TGCGCCAGCAGTGTGCGGGACAGATTAAACGCAGATACGCAGTATTTT,CASSVRDRLNADTQYF
.,TRBJ2-5,TRBD2,TRBV7-2,TGTGCCAGCAGCTTGCGTAGCGGGGATTTAGAGACCCAGTACTTC,CASSLRSGDLETQYF
few,TRBJ1-1,TRBD1,TRBV5-6,TGTGCCAGCAGCCTCTTTGGGACAGGCACTGAAGCTTTCTTT,CASSLFGTGTEAFF
.,TRBJ2-7,.,TRBV20-1,TGCAGTGCTCAGGACAGAATGCCCTACGAGCAGTACTTC,CSAQDRMPYEQYF
few,TRBJ1-4,.,TRBV5-1,TGCGCCAGCAGCTTAAGCGAAGGAAATGAAAAACTGTTTTTT,CASSLSEGNEKLFF
many,TRBJ1-1,.,TRBV4-1,TGCGCCAGCAGTGGGAGATCGGGGACTGAAGCTTTCTTT,CASSGRSGTEAFF
few,TRBJ1-4,TRBD1,TRBV4-1,TGCGCCAGCAGCCAAGCGCAGGGGGCTAATGAAAAACTGTTTTTT,CASSQAQGANEKLFF
.,TRBJ2-7,.,TRBV12-3/TRBV12-4,TGTGCCAGCAGTCCCACCCCAGGGGCGGGAGTATACGAGCAGTACTTC,CASSPTPGAGVYEQYF
.,TRBJ1-5,.,TRBV4-1,TGCGCCAGCAGCCAAGGTTGGGGTGGACAGCCCCAGCATTTT,CASSQGWGGQPQHF
.,TRBJ2-2,.,TRBV20-1,TGCAGTGCTAAGACAGAAATAGGGCTCAGCGGGGAGCTGTTTTTT,CSAKTEIGLSGELFF
few,TRBJ1-5,.,TRBV19,TGTGCCATCAGGGTTGCGCAGCCCCAGCATTTT,CAIRVAQPQHF